Below are 24 T cell receptor beta chains sequenced from a single sample in a study of beta chain features in type 1 diabetes. Since all of the isolated RNA was reverse transcribed, expressed TCRB transcripts were what got sequenced. The repertoire was sequenced with immunoSEQ multiplex PCR; TCRdb's copy has only in-frame clones and lacks some. The sample yields about 150,000 clones, around 10% seen once. The specimen sequenced was central memory CD4+ T cells from blood. The origin of the receptors is a man aged 18 to 30 in good health.

This chain uses TRBV7-2 with TRBJ2-7; maybe TRBD1 (6 bases). V was cut by 5 bases and J by 2 bases, with 13 bases left in between. This CDR3 region has 14 residues. Germline V CDR1 and CDR2: SGHTA, FQGNSA. CDR3 in DNA: TGTGCCAGCAGCCGCGACAGGAGCACCTACGAGCAGTACTTC. Translation: CASSRDRSTYEQYF. Based on the CDR3 plus reference TRBV7-2 and TRBJ2-7, the full variable domain is GAGVSQSPSNKVTEKGKDVELRCDPISGHTALYWYRQSLGQGLEFLIYFQGNSAPDKSGLPSDRFSAERTGGSVSTLTIQRTQQEDSAVYLCASSRDRSTYEQYFGPGTRLTVT.

This clone occurred a few times. The chain uses TRBV7-9 and TRBJ2-7, with D unresolved. The CDR3 loop spans 15 amino acids. The germline V gene encodes CDR1 SEHNR and CDR2 FQNEAQ (reference sequence). V was trimmed by 1 base and J by 6 bases, leaving 16 bases between them. The CDR3 spells CASSLGDTGSGEQYF. The CDR3, as DNA: TGTGCCAGCAGCTTAGGAGACACGGGCTCAGGCGAGCAGTACTTC.

This clone has a count of ten or more. This rearrangement joins TRBV30 to TRBJ2-5, with D possibly matching TRBD2 (6 bases). Germline V gene sequence: CDR1 GTSNPN, CDR2 SVGIG (reference sequence). This CDR3 has 14 amino acids. Trimming took off 0 bases at V and 1 base at J, with 9 bases between the two ends. The CDR3 here is CAWSVHGGQETQYF. The CDR3 DNA sequence: TGTGCCTGGAGTGTCCACGGGGGCCAAGAGACCCAGTACTTC.

This clone has a handful of counts. The genes are TRBV4-3 and TRBJ1-2; weak D call: TRBD1 (6 bases). CDR3 length: 14 amino acids. Germline V gene lookup returns CDR1 LGHNA and CDR2 YSLEER. V was pared by 4 bases and J by 4 bases, with 13 bases between. The DNA of the CDR3 is TGCGCCAGCAGCCCCTCGGGGGCCGGCTATGGCTACACCTTC. Its translation is CASSPSGAGYGYTF.

The chain employs TRBV4-3 and TRBJ2-3, with unresolved D. CDR3 length: 15 residues. Germline CDR1 and CDR2: LGHNA and YSLEER. V was trimmed by 1 base and J by 6 bases, leaving 14 bases between them. CDR3: CASSQGALFKDTQYF. The CDR3 region has the DNA TGCGCCAGCAGCCAAGGAGCCTTATTCAAGGATACGCAGTATTTT.

This clone was detected a few times. The chain employs TRBV19 and TRBJ2-6; D gene uncertain. Per the germline V gene, CDR1 is LNHDA and CDR2 is SQIVND (reference sequence). The CDR3 runs to 15 residues. Trimming left V 0 bases short and J 4 bases short, with 7 bases between. The CDR3 bases are TGTGCCAGTAGTATAGAGACTGCAGGGGCCAACGTCCTGACTTTC. Its protein product is CASSIETAGANVLTF.

This clone was seen only a few times. The V and J genes are TRBV29-1 and TRBJ2-7, with D possibly TRBD2 on 6 matching bases. This CDR3 is built from 14 residues. Trimming cost V 6 bases and J 0 bases, with 15 bases left between them. Germline V gene sequence: CDR1 SQVTM, CDR2 ANQGSEA. DNA for the CDR3: TGCAGCGTGACTCTGCCGGGACTCTCCTACGAGCAGTACTTC. It translates to CSVTLPGLSYEQYF.

This clone was seen repeatedly, ten times or more. The chain couples TRBV7-2 to TRBJ2-4; the D gene is possibly TRBD2 (7 bases). Germline lookup yields CDR1 SGHTA and CDR2 FQGNSA. Deletions cut 7 bases from V and 2 bases from J, with 15 bases between. The CDR3 is made up of 15 amino acids. The CDR3 sequence is CASTTGGGSKNIQYF. The CDR3 coding sequence is TGTGCCAGCACCACGGGGGGCGGGTCCAAAAACATTCAGTACTTC.

Ten or more counts support this clone. The chain joins TRBV7-2 to TRBJ2-1; TRBD2 agrees at 12 bases. In germline, CDR1 is SGHTA, CDR2 FQGNSA. The CDR3 runs 16 residues. J gave up 7 bases and V 5 bases, and 9 bases lay outside the gene matches. CDR3 DNA: TGTGCCAGCAGCCCCGGGAGGGGACTAGCGGGTAATGAGCAGTTCTTC. This gives the protein CASSPGRGLAGNEQFF. Based on the CDR3 plus reference TRBV7-2 and TRBJ2-1, the full variable domain is GAGVSQSPSNKVTEKGKDVELRCDPISGHTALYWYRQSLGQGLEFLIYFQGNSAPDKSGLPSDRFSAERTGGSVSTLTIQRTQQEDSAVYLCASSPGRGLAGNEQFFGPGTRLTVL.

This clone was seen a handful of times. The chain combines TRBV25-1 with TRBJ1-5; a weak D match, TRBD1 (5 bases). The germline gives CDR1 MGHDK, CDR2 SYGVNS. This CDR3 is 15 amino acids long. With 8 bases removed from V and 1 base from J, the gap between germline ends came to 15 bases. The CDR3, as DNA: TGTGCCAGCCGGGGACGTCGATGGAGCAATCAGCCCCAGCATTTT. Protein sequence: CASRGRRWSNQPQHF.

Note on this clone: This may come from a read error, since a much larger clone is one base off. The chain employs TRBV7-9 and TRBJ2-5; D is undetermined. CDR1 SEHNR and CDR2 FQNEAQ come from the germline V gene (reference sequence). With 6 bases removed from V and 10 bases from J, the gap between germline ends came to 15 bases. This CDR3 comprises 12 residues. This chain's CDR3 is CASSPGSEVQYF. CDR3 nucleotide sequence: TGTGCCAGCAGTCCGGGCAGCGAGGTCCAGTACTTC.

The sample holds a few counts of this clone. The chain is built from TRBV18 and TRBJ2-7, with D perhaps given as TRBD1 or TRBD2 (5 bases each). The CDR3 is 16 residues long. With 3 bases removed from V and 2 bases from J, the gap between germline ends came to 17 bases. Germline V gives CDR1 KGHSH, CDR2 LQKENI. The chain's CDR3 is CASSPLQGAGPYEQYF. Written as DNA, the CDR3 is TGTGCCAGCTCACCGTTACAAGGGGCGGGCCCCTACGAGCAGTACTTC.

The rearrangement uses TRBV30 and TRBJ1-1, with D perhaps matching TRBD1 (5 bases). V gave up 1 base and J gave up 4 bases, with 7 bases separating them. The CDR3 spans 12 residues. Germline V gives CDR1 GTSNPN, CDR2 SVGIG (reference sequence). The CDR3 nucleotides are TGTGCCTGGAGTGGGGGCAGCACTGAAGCTTTCTTT. It yields the protein CAWSGGSTEAFF.

This clone was seen a handful of times. DNA for the CDR3: TGTGCCAGCAGATCCCAAGGCCGGGGACAGGACTACACCTTC. It yields the protein CASRSQGRGQDYTF. The chain recombines TRBV9 with TRBJ1-2; 8 positions match TRBD1. Germline V gene data show CDR1 as SGDLS and CDR2 as YYNGEE. This CDR3 is built from 14 residues. J lost 10 bases, V lost 5 bases, and 13 bases had no gene match.

The chain combines TRBV7-9 with TRBJ2-1, with TRBD2 as a possible D gene (5 bases). V lost 1 base, J lost 7 bases, and 11 bases lay in between. The CDR3 is 14 amino acids. The germline CDR1 and CDR2 sequences are SEHNR and FQNEAQ (reference sequence). The CDR3 nucleotides are TGTGCCAGCAGCTTAGGGTTACTAGAGAATGAGCAGTTCTTC. It yields the protein CASSLGLLENEQFF.

This clone was found a few times. The chain couples TRBV30 to TRBJ2-7; D is ambiguous. V was cut by 4 bases and J by 2 bases, with 9 bases left in between. This CDR3 comprises 12 residues. Germline assignment: CDR1 GTSNPN and CDR2 SVGIG (reference sequence). Here the CDR3 reads CAWKRSTYEQYF. CDR3 DNA sequence: TGTGCCTGGAAACGCTCAACCTACGAGCAGTACTTC.

This clone was observed a few times. The chain carries TRBV7-2 and TRBJ2-1, with D possibly TRBD2 on 6 matching bases. Trimming left V 5 bases short and J 6 bases short, with 14 bases between. Per the germline V gene, CDR1 is SGHTA and CDR2 is FQGNSA. CDR3 length equals 14 residues. CDR3 nucleotides: TGTGCCAGCAGCAATCGATACGGGAGCAATGAGCAGTTCTTC. Its translation: CASSNRYGSNEQFF. The full variable domain, in which reference TRBV7-2 and TRBJ2-1 provide the parts outside the CDR3, is GAGVSQSPSNKVTEKGKDVELRCDPISGHTALYWYRQSLGQGLEFLIYFQGNSAPDKSGLPSDRFSAERTGGSVSTLTIQRTQQEDSAVYLCASSNRYGSNEQFFGPGTRLTVL.

In its sample, this clone was seen a few times. The CDR3 region is CSVGQLGETQYF. The CDR3 DNA sequence: TGCAGCGTTGGACAGTTGGGGGAGACCCAGTACTTC. The J gene is TRBJ2-5, the V gene TRBV29-1; the D gene is possibly TRBD1 (5 bases). V was pared by 4 bases and J by 5 bases, with 11 bases between. Germline lookup yields CDR1 SQVTM and CDR2 ANQGSEA. The CDR3 runs to 12 residues.

The V gene is TRBV2, the J gene TRBJ2-4; maybe TRBD1 (5 bases). The germline V and J ends were trimmed by 6 bases and 8 bases, with 23 bases remaining between them. This CDR3 is 16 amino acids long. Germline lookup yields CDR1 SNHLY and CDR2 FYNNEI. The CDR3: CASRTGANRGTDIQYF. The CDR3 DNA sequence: TGTGCCAGCAGAACTGGGGCTAATCGAGGAACAGACATTCAGTACTTC.

A remark on this clone: One base separates it from a far larger clone, so it is likely a read error. The rearrangement joins TRBV4-2 to TRBJ2-1; D remains unclear. Per the germline V gene, CDR1 is LGHNA and CDR2 is YNFKEQ. The CDR3 consists of 9 residues. The CDR3 loop reads CASSEDAIF. In nucleotides, the CDR3 is TGTGCCAGCAGCGAAGATGCCATCTTC.

Note on this clone: Within the sample, other DNA sequences also encode this same CDR3. The gene calls are TRBV9 and TRBJ2-5; D may be TRBD1 (5 bases). This CDR3 spans 16 amino acids. Germline V gene data show CDR1 as SGDLS and CDR2 as YYNGEE. Trimming left V 0 bases short and J 0 bases short, with 12 bases between. The CDR3 sequence: CASSVGATRDQETQYF. Written as DNA, the CDR3 is TGTGCCAGCAGCGTAGGAGCCACCAGGGACCAAGAGACCCAGTACTTC.

The chain joins TRBV4-3 to TRBJ2-5; tentatively, D is TRBD1 (7 bases). Germline V gene lookup returns CDR1 LGHNA and CDR2 YSLEER. Trimming cost V 2 bases and J 4 bases, with 17 bases left between them. This CDR3 is built from 16 residues. DNA of the CDR3: TGCGCCAGCAGCCAATCGAACCAGGGGGGCCCAGAGACCCAGTACTTC. Protein: CASSQSNQGGPETQYF.

In the case of this clone: The junction differs from germline at one of its ends, possibly a read error. The chain is built from TRBV7-2 and TRBJ2-5; the D gene is possibly TRBD1 (6 bases). The CDR3 consists of 14 residues. Germline values: CDR1 SGHTA, CDR2 FQGNSA. This CDR3 is CASSLARGPEEQYF. CDR3 DNA sequence: TGTGCCAGCAGCCTAGCCAGGGGCCCGGAGGAGCAGTACTTC.

CDR3 coding DNA: TGCGCCAGCAGCGTGGGTTCCCAAGAGACCCAGTACTTC. It is translated as CASSVGSQETQYF. The chain carries TRBV5-1 and TRBJ2-5, with unresolved D. CDR3 length: 13 amino acids. Trimming took 4 bases from V and 1 from J, leaving 8 bases between them. Germline CDR1 reads SGHRS; CDR2 reads YFSETQ.